The source of this T cell receptor (beta chain) is a study of monozygotic twins with inflammatory bowel disease. TCRdb reanalyzed the 5' RACE reads, giving one entry per CDR3 protein sequence and no DNA. The sample table includes approximately 160,000 distinct CDR3 sequences. The sample consisted of blood. The TCR comes from a human donor with ulcerative colitis or Crohn's disease, or a healthy co-twin of an affected twin (not recorded which).

CDR3 amino acids: CAISPGTVGQPQHF. V usage is TRBV10-3 and J usage is TRBJ1-5; TCRdb's D call, TRBD1, is unchecked because there is no DNA. Germline V gene sequence: CDR1 ENHRY, CDR2 SYGVKD. This CDR3 comprises 14 residues.